These 28 T cell receptor beta chains originate from one sample sequenced in a study of beta chain features in type 1 diabetes. Reverse transcribing all isolated RNA meant expressed TCRB transcripts were sequenced. Generated by immunoSEQ multiplex PCR, the TCRdb table keeps only in-frame clones and is missing some. The repertoire consists of 300,000 to 450,000 clones, with 8% to 10% occurring once and the leading ten covering about 0.64%. Findings of the study overall: Type 1 diabetes patients had TCRB CDR3s that were shorter (moderately but significantly so) in all four CD4+ subsets.

No antigen has been identified for these receptors. Sequences were obtained from central memory CD4+ T cells from blood. These receptors all stem from a young man with type 1 diabetes.

This clone was found a few times. The V gene is TRBV6-5, the J gene TRBJ1-5; D is ambiguous. Germline CDR1 MNHEY, CDR2 SVGAGI. This CDR3 contains 15 residues. V was cut by 2 bases and J by 3 bases, with 11 bases left in between. The CDR3 reads CASSYGFGHNQPQHF. CDR3 coding DNA: TGTGCCAGCAGTTACGGCTTTGGGCACAATCAGCCCCAGCATTTT.

This clone was seen only a few times. This chain joins TRBV27 and TRBJ2-7; 10 nucleotides match TRBD2. Losses at the gene ends were 3 bases for V and 4 bases for J; bases not matched to a gene: 15. Looked up from germline, CDR1 is MNHEY and CDR2 is SMNVEV (reference sequence). CDR3 length: 18 amino acids. CDR3 amino acids: CASSFRRGLAGVGYEQYF. In DNA form, the CDR3 reads TGTGCCAGCAGTTTCAGGCGCGGGCTAGCGGGAGTTGGATACGAGCAGTACTTC.

The chain joins TRBV6-4 to TRBJ1-1, with a tentative D call TRBD1 (6 bases). V shed 2 bases and J shed 11 bases, with 18 bases lying between them. This CDR3 spans 14 amino acids. Germline CDR1 is MRHNA and CDR2 is SNTAGT. The CDR3 coding sequence is TGTGCCAGCAGTGACGGGGCGGGGGCCCAGTGGGCTTTCTTT. It codes for CASSDGAGAQWAFF.

CDR3: CASSFQRGQETQYF. CDR3 coding DNA: TGTGCCAGCAGCTTTCAGAGGGGCCAAGAGACCCAGTACTTC. This chain links TRBV5-4 with TRBJ2-5; either TRBD1 or TRBD2 may supply D (5 bases each). The germline V gene has CDR1 SGHNT and CDR2 YYREEE (reference sequence). The CDR3 contains 14 residues. Trimming cost V 2 bases and J 1 base, with 9 bases left between them. Based on the CDR3 plus reference TRBV5-4 and TRBJ2-5, the full variable domain is ETGVTQSPTHLIKTRGQQVTLRCSSQSGHNTVSWYQQALGQGPQFIFQYYREEENGRGNFPPRFSGLQFPNYSSELNVNALELDDSALYLCASSFQRGQETQYFGPGTRLLVL.

This clone was counted between two and nine times. Here the CDR3 reads CASSFPTVDNEQFF. CDR3 in DNA: TGTGCCAGCAGTTTCCCGACAGTTGACAATGAGCAGTTCTTC. J is TRBJ2-1 and V is TRBV28; perhaps TRBD1 as D (5 bases). The V gene's germline CDR1 is MDHEN and CDR2 SYDVKM. The CDR3 has 14 amino acids. V shed 3 bases and J shed 5 bases, with 11 bases lying between them.

The chain combines TRBV11-2 with TRBJ2-2; D might be TRBD1 (5 bases). Looked up from germline, CDR1 is SGHAT and CDR2 is FQNNGV. The V gene lost 5 bases and the J gene lost 5 bases, with 21 bases spanning the gap. This CDR3 spans 17 amino acids. In DNA, the CDR3 is TGTGCCAGCAGCCCCCCTTGGAGCCAGGGTGGGACCGGGGAGCTGTTTTTT. Protein: CASSPPWSQGGTGELFF.

This clone was picked up a small number of times. The chain couples TRBV11-2 to TRBJ2-3; D unclear. The CDR3 is made up of 15 amino acids. Germline CDR1 SGHAT, CDR2 FQNNGV. With 1 base removed from V and 1 base from J, the gap between germline ends came to 9 bases. The CDR3 protein is CASSLGQTRTDTQYF. The CDR3 nucleotides are TGTGCCAGCAGCTTAGGTCAGACTCGCACAGATACGCAGTATTTT.

This clone was seen only once. The chain combines TRBV4-2 with TRBJ1-5; 9 positions match TRBD1. In germline, CDR1 is LGHNA, CDR2 YNFKEQ. The trim removed 0 bases at V and 5 bases at J, leaving 2 bases unmatched. There are 15 residues in the CDR3. DNA for the CDR3: TGTGCCAGCAGCCAAGAGGGACAGGGATATCAGCCCCAGCATTTT. Protein: CASSQEGQGYQPQHF.

This sequence joins TRBV27 and TRBJ2-1, with TRBD2 identical over 9 bases. The germline V gene encodes CDR1 MNHEY and CDR2 SMNVEV (reference sequence). J was trimmed by 3 bases and V by 6 bases; bases with no gene match: 6. The CDR3 sequence is 15 residues long. The CDR3 nucleotides are TGTGCCAGCAGCCTACTAGCGGGCCTCTACAATGAGCAGTTCTTC. Translation: CASSLLAGLYNEQFF.

This clone was counted only a few times. This sequence joins TRBV11-2 and TRBJ2-7, with 12 bases identical to TRBD2. CDR3 length: 16 residues. CDR1 is SGHAT, CDR2 FQNNGV, per germline. V shed 2 bases and J 1 base; nucleotides not matched to a gene: 3. The CDR3 DNA is TGTGCCAGCAGCTTATGGCTAGCGGGAGGGTCCTACGAGCAGTACTTC. It is translated as CASSLWLAGGSYEQYF.

In this sample, this clone turned up a few times. This sequence joins TRBV5-1 and TRBJ2-3, with D possibly matching TRBD2 (5 bases). The CDR3 loop spans 16 amino acids. The V gene's germline CDR1 is SGHRS and CDR2 YFSETQ. V was shortened by 7 bases and J by 1 base, with 19 bases between the two germline ends. The DNA for the CDR3 is TGCGCCAGCCTCTCCGGGTGGGAGTATGGCACAGATACGCAGTATTTT. Amino acid sequence: CASLSGWEYGTDTQYF.

This clone has a handful of counts. A read error may explain this, as a much larger clone is one base away. The genes are TRBV5-4 and TRBJ2-5; TRBD2 matches 16 bases. Germline-derived CDR1 and CDR2 are SGHNT and YYREEE (reference sequence). CDR3 length: 17 amino acids. Trimming cost V 4 bases and J 4 bases; bases outside gene matches: 7. CDR3 DNA sequence: TGTGCCAGCAGCCCCCTGGGACTAGCGGGAGGGGGAGAGACCCAGTACTTC. Translating it yields CASSPLGLAGGGETQYF.

In its sample, this clone was seen many times. The CDR3 nucleotides are TGTGCCAGCAGGTTGGGACAGTTCAATGAGCAGTTCTTC. This codes for CASRLGQFNEQFF. This chain links TRBV6-5 with TRBJ2-1, with TRBD1 identical over 7 bases. Germline V lookup: CDR1 MNHEY, CDR2 SVGAGI. Trimming took 6 bases from V and 6 from J; bases not matched to a gene: 5. The CDR3 is 13 amino acids.

This clone occurred a few times. The gene calls are TRBV10-3 and TRBJ2-3; D remains unclear. CDR1 and CDR2 from the germline V gene are ENHRY and SYGVKD. This CDR3 spans 11 amino acids. V lost 2 bases to trimming and J lost 3 bases, with 0 bases between them. The CDR3 DNA is TGTGCCATCAGTGAGACAGATACGCAGTATTTT. This encodes CAISETDTQYF.

The chain employs TRBV30 and TRBJ1-3; 11 bases line up with TRBD1. This CDR3 spans 14 amino acids. With 5 bases clipped from V and 0 bases from J, the junction kept 0 bases outside the gene matches. CDR1 and CDR2 from the germline V gene are GTSNPN and SVGIG (reference sequence). The CDR3 here is CAWGQGASGNTIYF. The CDR3 DNA is TGTGCCTGGGGACAGGGGGCCTCTGGAAACACCATATATTTT.

CDR3 sequence reads: CASSVSQRELETQYF. The CDR3 DNA follows: TGTGCCAGCAGCGTAAGCCAGCGGGAACTAGAGACCCAGTACTTC. V and J are TRBV9 and TRBJ2-5; 7 positions agree with TRBD2. V dropped 1 base and J dropped 4; count of bases not matched to a gene: 7. The CDR3 is 15 amino acids. Germline assignment: CDR1 SGDLS and CDR2 YYNGEE.

This clone was seen a few times. V and J are TRBV29-1 and TRBJ2-3, with 7 bases aligning to TRBD2. J gave up 1 base and V 3 bases, and 10 bases lay outside the gene matches. The germline V gene encodes CDR1 SQVTM and CDR2 ANQGSEA. The CDR3 is made up of 16 amino acids. CDR3 DNA: TGCAGCGTTGAGGGAGGCGGGAGAGAGGGCACAGATACGCAGTATTTT. Protein product: CSVEGGGREGTDTQYF.

The gene calls are TRBV7-2 and TRBJ1-1, with a possible D match to TRBD1 (6 bases). The germline gives CDR1 SGHTA, CDR2 FQGNSA. Trimming took off 5 bases at V and 4 bases at J, with 17 bases between the two ends. The CDR3 runs to 15 residues. CDR3 protein: CASSPSPGVSTEAFF. Here the CDR3 DNA reads TGTGCCAGCAGCCCCTCCCCAGGGGTTAGCACTGAAGCTTTCTTT.

In its sample, this clone was seen a few times. This chain uses TRBV18 with TRBJ1-2, with D perhaps matching TRBD1 (5 bases). Germline values: CDR1 KGHSH, CDR2 LQKENI. The CDR3 runs to 15 residues. V lost 3 bases to trimming and J lost 2 bases, with 13 bases between them. Written as DNA, the CDR3 is TGTGCCAGCTCACCTAATTCCGACAGCAACTATGGCTACACCTTC. Encoded protein: CASSPNSDSNYGYTF.

This chain joins TRBV5-1 and TRBJ2-6; D is possibly TRBD1 (5 bases). The CDR3 totals 17 residues. V was cut by 1 base and J by 0 bases, with 11 bases left in between. The germline V gene has CDR1 SGHRS and CDR2 YFSETQ. This CDR3 reads CASSLSTVSSGANVLTF. The CDR3 coding sequence is TGCGCCAGCAGCTTGTCGACAGTAAGCTCTGGGGCCAACGTCCTGACTTTC. The variable domain in full, with the rest retrieved from reference TRBV5-1 and TRBJ2-6, is KAGVTQTPRYLIKTRGQQVTLSCSPISGHRSVSWYQQTPGQGLQFLFEYFSETQRNKGNFPGRFSGRQFSNSRSEMNVSTLELGDSALYLCASSLSTVSSGANVLTFGAGSRLTVL.

This chain connects TRBV6-6 to TRBJ2-5; the D gene is possibly TRBD2 (6 bases). This CDR3 is 13 amino acids long. Germline lookup yields CDR1 MNHNY and CDR2 SVGAGI (reference sequence). V was shortened by 6 bases and J by 5 bases, with 13 bases between the two germline ends. The CDR3 protein is CASSLTSGETQYF. The CDR3 DNA follows: TGTGCCAGCAGCCTGACTAGTGGGGAGACCCAGTACTTC.

A few counts support this clone. The chain uses TRBV4-1 and TRBJ1-1; D possibly corresponds to TRBD1 (6 bases). CDR1 is MGHRA and CDR2 is YSYEKL in the germline V gene. The CDR3 is made up of 14 amino acids. Trimming took off 2 bases at V and 5 bases at J, with 12 bases between the two ends. Here the CDR3 DNA reads TGCGCCAGCAGCCAACCGACAGGAACAACTGAAGCTTTCTTT. Encoded protein: CASSQPTGTTEAFF.

This clone has a handful of counts. CDR3 sequence (DNA): TGTGCCAGCAGCTTCCAGCGCGCAGATACGCAGTATTTT. This sequence encodes CASSFQRADTQYF. The J gene is TRBJ2-3, the V gene TRBV11-2, with D hard to call. The V end was cut by 3 bases, the J end by 4 bases, with 8 bases between. CDR3 length equals 13 residues. Per germline, CDR1 SGHAT and CDR2 FQNNGV.

V gene TRBV5-4 combines with J gene TRBJ2-1, with 9 bases that match TRBD1. The CDR3 extends over 16 amino acids. Germline CDR1 and CDR2: SGHNT and YYREEE (reference sequence). The J segment lost 0 bases and the V segment lost 4 bases, leaving 5 bases of the junction unmatched. The CDR3 nucleotides are TGTGCCAGCAGCACGCGGACAGGGGACTCCTACAATGAGCAGTTCTTC. Protein product: CASSTRTGDSYNEQFF.

This chain connects TRBV11-2 to TRBJ1-5; D not resolved. Germline assignment: CDR1 SGHAT and CDR2 FQNNGV. The germline V and J ends were trimmed by 0 bases and 6 bases, with 9 bases remaining between them. CDR3 size: 14 residues. CDR3 sequence: CASSLDLGIQPQHF. CDR3 coding DNA: TGTGCCAGCAGCTTAGATTTGGGGATTCAGCCCCAGCATTTT.

This clone was observed a handful of times. V and J are TRBV5-6 and TRBJ1-1; the D gene is possibly TRBD1 (5 bases). The CDR3 is made up of 16 amino acids. V lost 1 base and J lost 2, with 15 bases in between. Per the germline V gene, CDR1 is SGHDT and CDR2 is YYEEEE. The CDR3 DNA sequence: TGTGCCAGCAGCTTGTTTGACAGTTTATTTAACACTGAAGCTTTCTTT. Protein: CASSLFDSLFNTEAFF.

The chain combines TRBV13 with TRBJ1-2, with 8 nucleotides matching TRBD1. The CDR3 has 16 residues. The V gene end was trimmed by 0 bases and the J gene end by 9 bases; junction bases not matched to a gene: 12. From germline, CDR1 is PRHDT and CDR2 FYEKMQ (reference sequence). This chain's CDR3 is CASSLGPPGGYFRYTF. CDR3 nucleotides: TGTGCCAGCAGCTTAGGCCCCCCAGGGGGCTATTTCCGCTACACCTTC.

This clone showed up just a few times. V and J are TRBV7-2 and TRBJ1-1; 8 positions agree with TRBD1. Germline lookup yields CDR1 SGHTA and CDR2 FQGNSA. The CDR3 length is 15 residues. J gave up 3 bases and V 5 bases, and 8 bases lay outside the gene matches. CDR3 sequence: CASSPQGGRDTEAFF. In DNA, the CDR3 is TGTGCCAGCAGCCCACAGGGGGGCCGGGACACTGAAGCTTTCTTT. The full variable domain, its missing parts supplied by reference TRBV7-2 and TRBJ1-1, is GAGVSQSPSNKVTEKGKDVELRCDPISGHTALYWYRQSLGQGLEFLIYFQGNSAPDKSGLPSDRFSAERTGGSVSTLTIQRTQQEDSAVYLCASSPQGGRDTEAFFGQGTRLTVV.